The T cell receptor (beta chain) described here comes from a study of shared clonotypes between healthy human individuals (TCRdb year 2020). Study-wide context: A couple of women and a few men aged 18 to 49 years were included in the cohort. For each donor, three plates each were used for CD4 naive and CD4 memory, two plates were used for CD8 naive, and one plate was used for CD8 memory. To estimate repertoire size and how much clonotypes are shared between individuals, the study performed deep sequencing of blood TCR repertoires from a few healthy adults. Libraries were prepared and TCR repertoires were sequenced by different laboratories using diverse techniques, in order to increase sequencing depth and limit assay-specific biases. Between about 0.9 and 8.9 billion PBMCs per donor were obtained by leukapheresis.

Using the deep immunoSEQ assay, TCR CDR3 regions were amplified from genomic DNA by multiplex PCR. Genomic DNA extracted from each cell subset was distributed evenly over all wells of several immunoSEQ 96-well plates, and each plate served as one replicate. For sorted subsets, approximately 210 ng genomic DNA, equal to 30,000 to 35,000 T cell genomes, was loaded into each replicate PCR. The purified libraries were quantified using a Qubit 3.0 fluorometer, sized with a Bioanalyzer 2100, and then quantified again using the KAPA Library Quantification kit. Each immunoSEQ 96-well plate was sequenced on its own single-read 150-cycle Illumina NextSeq 550 flow cell. The authors' analysis ran thus. Because the immunoSEQ output held only junctional sequences and lacked quality scores, the filtering could not match the filtering applied to full-length reads. To assign V/J genes and CDR3, sequences were annotated using PyIR, a Python wrapper for IgBLAST v1.9, with IMGT germline references. Reads were filtered out if the reads had weak V/J assignments (E-value above 1e-6), no CDR3, stop codons, out-of-frame junctions, or ambiguous translated residues. A V3J clonotype was defined by an identical inferred V gene, J gene, and CDR3 amino acid sequence. The percentage overlap between two repertoires was calculated by dividing the number of shared unique clonotypes by the size of the smaller repertoire. Repertoire richness was assessed with RTK rarefaction, the Chao1 estimator, and Recon v2.1 estimates of unobserved clonotypes. Generation probabilities for all TCRbeta clonotypes obtained by the gDNA method from a few donors were computed using OLGA. TCRdb carries this immuneACCESS record with in-frame sequences only. Its versions omit some clonotypes, under half of them owing to an unresolved V gene in the studies checked, with the rest unexplained. The V and J calls and the clone size are those of that table, but D and trimming were determined from the DNA. In all, the sample holds roughly 850,000 clones, and 90% to 98% of those were seen once. The ten largest clones take up under 0.3% of the sample.

Broader findings and caveats from the paper: Pairwise subsampling led to the expectation that sequencing depth would affect the degree of clonotype sharing among donors. Naive subsets generally had larger estimated clonotype richness than memory subsets did. Sampling was limited to blood, and TCR repertoires in tissue likely differ from TCR repertoires in blood. Because the study included only a small number of donors, the genetic and exposure-history diversity represented was limited. Even with the large sequencing depth, rarefaction of the sorted-subset datasets indicated that sequencing was incomplete. About 5% of naive CD4, 3% to 3.5% of naive CD8, roughly 2.4% of memory CD4, and 0.4% of memory CD8 clonotypes were shared across several donors. Compared with non-shared clonotypes, the clonotypes found in all four sorted-subset donors had higher generation probabilities.

CD8 naive samples consisted of CD45RO-negative cells that were positively selected for CCR7, yielding a CD45RA+CCR7+ population without TemRA cells. Healthy HIV-negative adults with no recently reported acute infections or vaccinations were included as donors. All donors were Caucasian adults living in Nashville, Tennessee, USA. Blood was collected by leukapheresis, and PBMCs were isolated by Ficoll-Histopaque density gradient centrifugation and then cryopreserved in liquid nitrogen vapor phase. Purity and quantity of every magnetically sorted T cell population were checked by analytical flow cytometry. Genomic DNA was isolated from every sorted fraction and measured by UV absorbance on a Nanodrop 2000c. On this clone itself: Its antigen target is currently unknown. Base qualities are not provided; no much larger clone lies one nucleotide away.

CDR1 is given as MNHNS and CDR2 as SASEGT, both from the germline V gene. V sheds 0 bases and J sheds 1 base, leaving 9 bases between their ends. The CDR3 contains 15 residues, cysteine and phenylalanine counted. Of all the DNA, just the CDR3 is kept, 45 bases in frame from base 1. The receptor was isolated from a young man in good health. The specimen was naive CD8+ T cells sorted from blood. The meaning of the sample's cell subset or site label: CD45RA+CCR7+. The chain links TRBV6-1 with TRBJ1-1; the D segment could be TRBD1, given 6 matching bases. The nucleotide sequence is TGTGCCAGCAGTGAAGCGCTACAGGGGAACACTGAAGCTTTCTTT. Its coded protein is CASSEALQGNTEAFF.